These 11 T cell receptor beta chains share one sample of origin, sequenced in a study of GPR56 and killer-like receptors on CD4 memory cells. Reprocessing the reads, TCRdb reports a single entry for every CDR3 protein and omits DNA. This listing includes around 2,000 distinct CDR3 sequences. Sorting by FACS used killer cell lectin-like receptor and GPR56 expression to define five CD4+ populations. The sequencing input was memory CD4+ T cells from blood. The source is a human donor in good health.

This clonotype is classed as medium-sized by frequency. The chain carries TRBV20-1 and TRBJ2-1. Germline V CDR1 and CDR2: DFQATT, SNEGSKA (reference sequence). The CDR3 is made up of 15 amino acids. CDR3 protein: CSARDPERAYNEQFF.

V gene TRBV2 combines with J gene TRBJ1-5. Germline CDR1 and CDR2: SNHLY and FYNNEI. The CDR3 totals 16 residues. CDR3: CASSGGPPQGNQPQHF.

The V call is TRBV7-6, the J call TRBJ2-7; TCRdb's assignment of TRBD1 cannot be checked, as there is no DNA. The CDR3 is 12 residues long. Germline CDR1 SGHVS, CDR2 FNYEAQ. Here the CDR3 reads CASSQGGNEQYF. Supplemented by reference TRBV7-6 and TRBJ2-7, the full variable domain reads GAGVSQSPRYKVTKRGQDVALRCDPISGHVSLYWYRQALGQGPEFLTYFNYEAQQDKSGLPNDRFSAERPEGSISTLTIQRTEQRDSAMYRCASSQGGNEQYFGPGTRLTVT.

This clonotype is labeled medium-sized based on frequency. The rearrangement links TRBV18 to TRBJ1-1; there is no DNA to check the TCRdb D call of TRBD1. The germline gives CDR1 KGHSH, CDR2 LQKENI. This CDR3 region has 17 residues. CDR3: CASSGNLLQGATIEAFF.

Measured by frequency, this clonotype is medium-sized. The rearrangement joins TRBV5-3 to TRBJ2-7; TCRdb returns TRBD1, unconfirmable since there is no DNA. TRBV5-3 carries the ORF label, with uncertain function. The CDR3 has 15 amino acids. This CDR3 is CARSPMVGGRSEQYF.

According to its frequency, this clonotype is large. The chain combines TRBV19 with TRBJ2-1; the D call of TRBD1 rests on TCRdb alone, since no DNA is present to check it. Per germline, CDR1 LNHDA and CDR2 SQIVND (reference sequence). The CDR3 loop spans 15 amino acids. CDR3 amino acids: CASSYDTARGNEQFF.

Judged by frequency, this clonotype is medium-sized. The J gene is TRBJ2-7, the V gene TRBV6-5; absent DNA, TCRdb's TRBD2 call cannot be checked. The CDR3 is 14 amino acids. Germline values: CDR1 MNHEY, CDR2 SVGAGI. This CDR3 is CASSERDETYEQYF.

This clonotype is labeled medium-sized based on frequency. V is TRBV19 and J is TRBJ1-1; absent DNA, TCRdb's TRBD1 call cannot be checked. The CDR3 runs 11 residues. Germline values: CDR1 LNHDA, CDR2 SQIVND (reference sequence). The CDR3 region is CASRSDRAAFF.

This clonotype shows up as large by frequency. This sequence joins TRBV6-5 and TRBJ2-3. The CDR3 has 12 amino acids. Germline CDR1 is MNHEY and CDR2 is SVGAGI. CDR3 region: CASSPSTDTQYF.

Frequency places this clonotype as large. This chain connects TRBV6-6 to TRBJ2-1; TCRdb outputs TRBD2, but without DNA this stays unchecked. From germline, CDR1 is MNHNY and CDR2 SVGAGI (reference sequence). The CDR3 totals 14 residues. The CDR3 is CASSYAGGNNEQFF.

CDR3 protein: CASSVYRDSYEQYF. This chain links TRBV7-9 with TRBJ2-7. The germline V gene has CDR1 SEHNR and CDR2 FQNEAQ (reference sequence). The CDR3 totals 14 residues.